The 27 T cell receptor beta chains listed next were all sequenced from one sample in a study of T cells in localized non-small cell lung cancer. The protocol was immunoSEQ multiplex PCR, while the TCRdb copy is restricted to in-frame clones and leaves out a portion. The sample holds about 70,000 clones; less than 90% are singletons and the top ten take around a fifth. Specimen: peripheral blood, collected before any cancer treatment. The source is a male donor older than 55 with stage III squamous cell lung carcinoma.

This chain joins TRBV4-1 and TRBJ1-1; D ambiguous. Germline lookup yields CDR1 MGHRA and CDR2 YSYEKL. V lost 3 bases and J 6 bases, leaving 17 bases between the germline ends. The CDR3 runs to 15 residues. In DNA form, the CDR3 reads TGCGCCAGCAGCCAGGTAGCGGGCCCGGGCGCTGAAGCTTTCTTT. This codes for CASSQVAGPGAEAFF.

The chain employs TRBV27 and TRBJ1-2; 7 nucleotides line up with TRBD1. This CDR3 is built from 15 residues. The V and J ends lost 6 bases and 3 bases, in that order; junction bases with no gene match: 10. Looked up from germline, CDR1 is MNHEY and CDR2 is SMNVEV (reference sequence). The DNA of the CDR3 is TGTGCCAGCAGCCCCACAGGGGCGGGATACTATGGCTACACCTTC. This translates into CASSPTGAGYYGYTF.

The chain couples TRBV30 to TRBJ1-4; the match to TRBD1 covers 8 bases. From germline, CDR1 is GTSNPN and CDR2 SVGIG (reference sequence). Losses at the gene ends were 5 bases for V and 5 bases for J; bases not matched to a gene: 7. The CDR3 is 14 amino acids. The CDR3, as DNA: TGTGCCTGGGGCAACGGACAGGGCAATGAAAAACTGTTTTTT. Its protein is CAWGNGQGNEKLFF.

The chain uses TRBV7-8 and TRBJ2-7; 8 nucleotides align to TRBD1. The V gene end was trimmed by 5 bases and the J gene end by 6 bases; junction bases not matched to a gene: 9. The CDR3 contains 14 residues. Germline lookup yields CDR1 SGHVS and CDR2 FQNEAQ. This CDR3 reads CASSHGQGKAEQYF. CDR3 nucleotide sequence: TGTGCCAGCAGCCACGGACAGGGTAAAGCCGAGCAGTACTTC. The entire variable domain, with the rest obtained from reference TRBV7-8 and TRBJ2-7, is as follows: GAGVSQSPRYKVAKRGQDVALRCDPISGHVSLFWYQQALGQGPEFLTYFQNEAQLDKSGLPSDRFFAERPEGSVSTLKIQRTQQEDSAVYLCASSHGQGKAEQYFGPGTRLTVT.

V gene TRBV27 combines with J gene TRBJ1-1; 9 positions agree with TRBD1. This CDR3 has 15 residues. Germline values: CDR1 MNHEY, CDR2 SMNVEV (reference sequence). V shed 5 bases and J 5 bases; nucleotides not matched to a gene: 9. The CDR3 loop is CASSPRTGVRTEAFF. CDR3 bases: TGTGCCAGCAGTCCAAGGACAGGGGTAAGGACTGAAGCTTTCTTT.

This clone was seen only once. The V call is TRBV5-6, the J call TRBJ1-5; TRBD1 matches 9 bases. J was trimmed by 0 bases and V by 4 bases; bases with no gene match: 2. This CDR3 has 15 amino acids. CDR1 SGHDT and CDR2 YYEEEE come from the germline V gene. CDR3 nucleotide sequence: TGTGCCAGCAGCCTGACAGGGGGTAGCAATCAGCCCCAGCATTTT. Translating it yields CASSLTGGSNQPQHF.

V is TRBV13 and J is TRBJ2-1, with TRBD1 as a possible D gene (6 bases). The CDR3 runs 14 residues. Germline CDR1 is PRHDT and CDR2 is FYEKMQ (reference sequence). V shed 2 bases and J shed 12 bases, with 17 bases lying between them. DNA for the CDR3: TGTGCCAGCAGCTTACGGGACCGTCAAGGGGGGCAGTTCTTC. Its protein product is CASSLRDRQGGQFF. Looking up the rest from reference TRBV13 and TRBJ2-1 gives the full variable domain: AAGVIQSPRHLIKEKRETATLKCYPIPRHDTVYWYQQGPGQDPQFLISFYEKMQSDKGSIPDRFSAQQFSDYHSELNMSSLELGDSALYFCASSLRDRQGGQFFGPGTRLTVL.

V and J are TRBV19 and TRBJ2-5; no reliable D call. The CDR3 totals 13 residues. The V end lost 11 bases, the J end lost 5 bases, and 18 bases lay between the germline ends. CDR1 is LNHDA and CDR2 is SQIVND in the germline V gene (reference sequence). This chain's CDR3 is CAVEFRSGETQYF. In nucleotides, the CDR3 is TGTGCCGTAGAATTCAGGTCTGGGGAGACCCAGTACTTC.

The chain carries TRBV28 and TRBJ1-1; a possible D gene is TRBD1 (5 bases). This CDR3 region has 12 residues. The germline V and J ends were trimmed by 6 bases and 9 bases, with 14 bases remaining between them. CDR1 MDHEN and CDR2 SYDVKM come from the germline V gene. CDR3: CASSPSRGKAFF. CDR3 bases: TGTGCCAGCAGCCCAAGTCGGGGGAAAGCTTTCTTT.

This chain joins TRBV7-8 and TRBJ1-2; 11 bases are a match to TRBD1. Looked up from germline, CDR1 is SGHVS and CDR2 is FQNEAQ. This CDR3 spans 15 amino acids. The V gene end was trimmed by 4 bases and the J gene end by 4 bases; junction bases not matched to a gene: 5. CDR3 region: CASSSADRGPYGYTF. The CDR3 bases are TGTGCCAGCAGCTCCGCGGACAGGGGGCCCTATGGCTACACCTTC. Combining the CDR3 with reference TRBV7-8 and TRBJ1-2 gives the whole variable domain GAGVSQSPRYKVAKRGQDVALRCDPISGHVSLFWYQQALGQGPEFLTYFQNEAQLDKSGLPSDRFFAERPEGSVSTLKIQRTQQEDSAVYLCASSSADRGPYGYTFGSGTRLTVV.

A note on this clone: Other nucleotide sequences from this sample produce the same CDR3. The V gene is TRBV9, the J gene TRBJ2-2; the D is unclear. V lost 4 bases and J 1 base, leaving 5 bases between the germline ends. Germline CDR1 and CDR2: SGDLS and YYNGEE. This CDR3 is built from 13 residues. The CDR3 is CASSPENTGELFF. CDR3 nucleotide sequence: TGTGCCAGCAGCCCAGAGAACACCGGGGAGCTGTTTTTT.

A word on this clone: An end of the junction does not agree with germline; a read error may underlie this. The gene calls are TRBV7-7 and TRBJ2-5, with 9 bases lining up with TRBD1. The CDR3 runs 15 residues. CDR1 SSHAT and CDR2 FNYEAQ come from the germline V gene (reference sequence). CDR3 in DNA: TGTGCTAGCAGCTTAGCCGGGACAGGGAAAGAGACCCAGTACTTC. Translating it yields CASSLAGTGKETQYF.

The CDR3 spells CAWSPQVSNQPQHF. Written as DNA, the CDR3 is TGTGCCTGGAGTCCGCAGGTTAGCAATCAGCCCCAGCATTTT. This rearrangement joins TRBV30 to TRBJ1-5; D ambiguous. The germline V and J ends were trimmed by 2 bases and 0 bases, with 8 bases remaining between them. Germline V gene data show CDR1 as GTSNPN and CDR2 as SVGIG (reference sequence). There are 14 residues in the CDR3.

CDR3 residues: CASSVPGQGADGYTF. DNA for the CDR3: TGTGCCAGCAGCGTTCCGGGACAGGGGGCGGATGGCTACACCTTC. V and J are TRBV7-9 and TRBJ1-2; TRBD1 aligns across 12 bases. The CDR3 consists of 15 residues. V lost 5 bases, J lost 6 bases, and 7 bases stayed unmatched. Germline V CDR1 and CDR2: SEHNR, FQNEAQ (reference sequence).

CDR3 DNA sequence: TGTGCCAGCAGCCGGGAGACCCAGTACTTC. This gives the protein CASSRETQYF. The chain employs TRBV25-1 and TRBJ2-5; D ambiguous. The CDR3 contains 10 residues. The ends were cut back, 6 bases at V and 5 bases at J, with 4 bases in the middle. Germline V gene data show CDR1 as MGHDK and CDR2 as SYGVNS.

The chain couples TRBV7-2 to TRBJ2-5; D may correspond to TRBD1 or TRBD2 (5 bases each). Trimming removed 2 bases at V and 1 base at J, with 8 bases between. The CDR3 is 14 residues long. Germline CDR1 is SGHTA and CDR2 is FQGNSA. The CDR3 nucleotides read TGTGCCAGCAGCTTAAGGGGAGCCCAAGAGACCCAGTACTTC. The encoded protein is CASSLRGAQETQYF.

In nucleotides, the CDR3 is TGTGCCAGCAGCAAAAGGACTTTTGGGTGCGAAACCCCCCGGGACCCAAACACTGAAGCTTTCTTT. Protein sequence: CASSKRTFGCETPRDPNTEAFF. This rearrangement joins TRBV21-1 to TRBJ1-1. TRBV21-1 is reported as a pseudogene. The CDR3 consists of 22 residues.

The V gene is TRBV6-6, the J gene TRBJ1-5; no clear D gene. Trimming pared 2 bases from V and 5 bases from J, leaving 7 bases between. This CDR3 has 13 amino acids. Germline CDR1 reads MNHNY; CDR2 reads SVGAGI (reference sequence). The chain's CDR3 is CASSYPGDQPQHF. For the CDR3, the DNA is TGTGCCAGCAGTTACCCCGGGGATCAGCCCCAGCATTTT.

This chain uses TRBV6-6 with TRBJ1-2; 7 positions match TRBD1. V lost 4 bases to trimming and J lost 13 bases; unmatched junction nucleotides: 12. Germline values: CDR1 MNHNY, CDR2 SVGAGI (reference sequence). The CDR3 has 13 residues. CDR3 bases: TGTGCCAGCAGTTCGACCGGGACAGTCGCTGTCACCTTC. Residues: CASSSTGTVAVTF.

V gene TRBV4-3 combines with J gene TRBJ1-2; D unresolved. The germline V gene has CDR1 LGHNA and CDR2 YSLEER. The CDR3 loop spans 13 amino acids. V lost 1 base and J lost 5, with 8 bases in between. CDR3 DNA sequence: TGCGCCAGCAGCCAAGGGGCCATTTATGGCTACACCTTC. Its protein product is CASSQGAIYGYTF.

This clone was observed a few times. This chain connects TRBV7-9 to TRBJ1-2; D may be TRBD1 (5 bases). CDR1 and CDR2 from the germline V gene are SEHNR and FQNEAQ (reference sequence). The CDR3 consists of 14 residues. Deletions cut 1 base from V and 4 bases from J, with 10 bases between. In DNA form, the CDR3 reads TGTGCCAGCAGCTTAGAAGGCAGGGTCTATGGCTACACCTTC. Its translation: CASSLEGRVYGYTF.

Here the CDR3 reads CASSPIVSEQFF. Written as DNA, the CDR3 is TGTGCCAGCTCACCGATCGTAAGTGAGCAGTTCTTC. The genes are TRBV18 and TRBJ2-1, with D hard to call. V lost 3 bases to trimming and J lost 9 bases, with 9 bases between them. CDR3 length: 12 residues. Per germline, CDR1 KGHSH and CDR2 LQKENI. The variable domain in full, completed from reference TRBV18 and TRBJ2-1, reads NAGVMQNPRHLVRRRGQEARLRCSPMKGHSHVYWYRQLPEEGLKFMVYLQKENIIDESGMPKERFSAEFPKEGPSILRIQQVVRGDSAAYFCASSPIVSEQFFGPGTRLTVL.

This clone was observed once. In nucleotides, the CDR3 is TGTGCCAGCAGCACCCCGGGGGGCCTAAATTCACCCCTCCACTTT. It specifies CASSTPGGLNSPLHF. The chain carries TRBV5-6 and TRBJ1-6, with D tentatively TRBD1 (6 bases). The CDR3 consists of 15 residues. V lost 4 bases and J 7 bases, leaving 15 bases between the germline ends. CDR1 and CDR2 (germline): SGHDT, YYEEEE.

J is TRBJ1-3 and V is TRBV19, with D unclear. CDR1 and CDR2 from the germline V gene are LNHDA and SQIVND (reference sequence). V lost 2 bases, J lost 2 bases, and 13 bases lay in between. CDR3 length equals 16 residues. CDR3 DNA sequence: TGTGCCAGTAGTATATCGGGGTATCGTCCTGGAAACACCATATATTTT. It codes for CASSISGYRPGNTIYF.

This clone was seen just once. The chain couples TRBV19 to TRBJ1-5; D not certain. This CDR3 comprises 12 residues. Trimming left V 2 bases short and J 5 bases short, with 4 bases between. Germline V gene sequence: CDR1 LNHDA, CDR2 SQIVND (reference sequence). The CDR3 DNA reads as TGTGCCAGTAGTATACTGGATCAGCCCCAGCATTTT. Translating gives CASSILDQPQHF.

In this sample, this clone turned up once. The chain is built from TRBV11-3 and TRBJ1-3; D gene ambiguous. The germline V and J ends were trimmed by 0 bases and 1 base, with 1 base remaining between them. The V gene's germline CDR1 is SGHNT and CDR2 YENEEA. The CDR3 runs 13 residues. CDR3 amino acids: CASSLESGNTIYF. CDR3 in DNA: TGTGCCAGCAGCTTAGAGTCTGGAAACACCATATATTTT.

This chain joins TRBV6-1 and TRBJ2-7, with a tentative D call TRBD2 (5 bases). The germline V gene encodes CDR1 MNHNS and CDR2 SASEGT. This CDR3 has 14 residues. Trimming pared 4 bases from V and 4 bases from J, leaving 14 bases between. The CDR3 nucleotides read TGTGCCAGCAGTGCAATTGCGGGTTCATACGAGCAGTACTTC. As protein: CASSAIAGSYEQYF.